Sequencing of this TCR beta chain was carried out in a study of blood T cell repertoires in COVID-19 (TCRdb year 2020). Context from the whole study: The collaborator samples originated in the United States, Italy and Spain and spanned the acute and convalescent phases of COVID-19. The material from the prospective study consisted of cDNA or gDNA derived from T cells, B-cell-depleted T cells, or PBMCs. Sample metadata almost always included a de-identified subject ID, COVID-19 status, age in years and sex. Deeply sampled blood TCRbeta repertoires from subjects exposed to, actively infected with, or recovered from COVID-19 were included in the dataset. Samples were obtained from the ongoing ImmuneRACE study (first 160 participants) and from some 1,300 subjects provided by 6 global collaborators. Where HLA class I and class II types were available, the types were taken from metadata supplied by the sample provider, not from assay-based typing. The repertoires were made available in a free public database intended to serve as a resource for research on the immune response to SARS-CoV-2.

Study-wide conclusions, independent of this receptor: Clinical and demographic metadata were provided uncurated, with the amount varying by source and participant.

At one collaborating source in Seattle, patients were enrolled during active infection and were followed longitudinally through the course of disease. Whole blood was collected in K2EDTA tubes by collaborating institutions according to the institutions' own protocols. For TCRbeta analysis, collaborators shipped samples in one of three forms: frozen whole blood, isolated PBMCs, or DNA extracted from either of those sample types. This clone was observed a single time. The clone's antigen remains unknown. No qualities accompany the bases; no much larger clone lies one base away. Trimmed from V: 6 bases; trimmed from J: 3 bases; junction bases lacking a gene match: 3. The cysteine opens and the phenylalanine closes a CDR3 of 13 amino acids. Only CDR3 DNA is held: 39 bases, read in frame from base 1. Reading the germline V gene gives CDR1 MRHNA and CDR2 SNTAGT. TCRbeta CDR3 regions were amplified from genomic DNA using the immunoSEQ Assay, a bias-controlled multiplex PCR. In the original analysis: The number of nucleated cells in each sample was estimated from the amplification of reference gene primers within the assay. Sequence reads were collapsed and filtered to measure the absolute abundance of every unique TCRbeta CDR3 rearrangement. For each sample, productive Simpson clonality was calculated as the square root of Simpson's diversity index across productive rearrangements. The table comes from immuneACCESS by way of TCRdb, which keeps in-frame sequences with V and J called. Part of the clones is missing from these tables; in studies checked, under half for an unresolved V gene and the rest for unknown reasons. V and J calls and clone size are those listed in that table; D and trimming were worked out from the DNA. In all, the sample holds 150,000 to 200,000 clones, and about 85% of those were seen once. The ten most abundant clones make up around 6.9% of the sample.

The receptor's source is a man older than 75 with COVID-19, enrolled during active disease. Sequencing was performed on peripheral blood. Recombination linked TRBV6-4 to TRBJ1-2; TRBD1 agrees with 8 junctional bases. This receptor has the CDR3 CASSLQGDYGYTF. Here is the DNA: TGTGCCAGCAGCTTACAGGGGGACTATGGCTACACCTTC.